This T cell receptor beta chain emerged from a study of T cells in Graves' hyperthyroidism and ophthalmopathy. Study summary: Peripheral blood sampling occurred at initial diagnosis, before any treatment.

The CDR3 has 14 residues. Trimming stripped 5 bases from V and 3 bases from J, with 11 bases between. The germline gives CDR1 LGHDT, CDR2 YNNKEL (reference sequence). If no ophthalmopathy progression occurred within 18 months, Graves' hyperthyroidism was stable. There were TCR beta CDR3 regions amplified from RNA transcripts. First-round RT-PCR with HTBI primers amplified the TCR CDR3 region. TCRdb called the multiplex PCR reads again in MiXCR, with one record for every CDR3 protein. Of about 420,000 distinct CDR3 sequences listed, approximately 14% are singletons. The sample holds many counts of this clonotype.

This clonotype originated in a woman aged 18-30 years with Graves' hyperthyroidism. The genes are TRBV3-1 and TRBJ1-5; D ambiguous. Input material: blood. The CDR3 DNA follows: TGTGCCAGCAGCTTAGGTACAGCCAATCAGCCCCAGCATTTT. It is translated as CASSLGTANQPQHF.